Shown below are 20 T cell receptor beta chains from a single sample sequenced in a study of post-analysis software for immune sequencing data. The antigens of these receptors remain unknown. Study-wide findings and caveats: Higher frequency in patients than in controls was seen for a handful of TRBV segments, with TRBV5-6, TRBV5-1 and TRBV20-1 among them.

TCR beta cDNA libraries included unique molecular identifiers. TCRdb independently ran MiXCR on the PCR reads; one entry per CDR3 protein. The table shows 750,000 to 900,000 distinct CDR3 sequences, with 35% to 55% occurring only once. Sequenced material: blood. The source of these receptors is a girl aged 10 to 17 with multiple sclerosis.

This chain links TRBV2 with TRBJ2-1; 10 bases map to TRBD2. This CDR3 is 15 amino acids long. Germline trimming cut 6 bases from V and 6 bases from J; bases unmatched to any gene: 8. Per the germline V gene, CDR1 is SNHLY and CDR2 is FYNNEI. CDR3 in DNA: TGTGCCAGCAGCCAAACTAGCGGGGTCCCCAATGAGCAGTTCTTC. Encoded protein: CASSQTSGVPNEQFF.

This sequence joins TRBV5-6 and TRBJ2-1; 8 nucleotides line up with TRBD2. Unmatched junction bases numbered 7, after V lost 0 bases and J lost 5 bases. The CDR3 covers 16 residues. Germline CDR1 reads SGHDT; CDR2 reads YYEEEE. In DNA form, the CDR3 reads TGTGCCAGCAGCTTGGAAGTCGGGAGGGGGAACAATGAGCAGTTCTTC. Its translation is CASSLEVGRGNNEQFF.

This chain uses TRBV11-3 with TRBJ2-1; D might be TRBD2 (6 bases). Looked up from germline, CDR1 is SGHNT and CDR2 is YENEEA. The CDR3 runs to 17 residues. Trimming removed 6 bases at V and 5 bases at J, with 23 bases between. The CDR3, as DNA: TGTGCCAGCAGTCCCGTAGCGGAGGGGTCTCGGGACAATGAGCAGTTCTTC. This gives the protein CASSPVAEGSRDNEQFF.

This clonotype turned up a few times. The V and J genes are TRBV7-2 and TRBJ2-7, with D maybe TRBD2 (5 bases). The germline CDR1 and CDR2 sequences are SGHTA and FQGNSA. CDR3 size: 13 residues. Deletions cut 1 base from V and 5 bases from J, with 9 bases between. CDR3 residues: CASSLGPGDEQYF. The DNA of the CDR3 is TGTGCCAGCAGCTTAGGCCCCGGGGACGAGCAGTACTTC.

The V call is TRBV6-5, the J call TRBJ1-5; tentative D call: TRBD1 (5 bases). The germline CDR1 and CDR2 sequences are MNHEY and SVGAGI. The CDR3 runs to 13 residues. V was pared by 6 bases and J by 7 bases, with 13 bases between. For the CDR3, the DNA is TGTGCCAGCAGGTCGGGGGGAAGCCAGCCCCAGCATTTT. Its translation is CASRSGGSQPQHF.

This clonotype has only a few counts. The rearrangement uses TRBV6-5 and TRBJ1-1, with D maybe TRBD1 (6 bases). Germline V gives CDR1 MNHEY, CDR2 SVGAGI. The CDR3 contains 15 residues. V was trimmed by 5 bases and J by 0 bases, leaving 13 bases between them. The CDR3 DNA is TGTGCCAGCAGTCCCCGGGGACACCTGAACACTGAAGCTTTCTTT. Translation gives CASSPRGHLNTEAFF.

This rearrangement joins TRBV29-1 to TRBJ2-7; the D is unclear. Germline V lookup: CDR1 SQVTM, CDR2 ANQGSEA. CDR3 size: 15 residues. Trimming left V 0 bases short and J 0 bases short, with 12 bases between. CDR3 DNA: TGCAGCGTTGAAGATCTGGCCGGAAGCTCCTACGAGCAGTACTTC. Translating gives CSVEDLAGSSYEQYF.

There are a few counts of this clonotype. The chain has TRBV6-5 and TRBJ2-5, with no clear D. The J call may be in error: the DNA end matches TRBJ2-7 better. Germline V gives CDR1 MNHEY, CDR2 SVGAGI. The CDR3 is 12 amino acids. CDR3 in amino acids: CASSYVGSEQYF. The CDR3 region has the DNA TGTGCCAGCAGTTACGTCGGCAGCGAGCAGTACTTC.

The rearrangement joins TRBV20-1 to TRBJ2-5; 14 bases match TRBD2. J gave up 4 bases and V 0 bases, and 16 bases lay outside the gene matches. The CDR3 extends over 20 amino acids. Germline-derived CDR1 and CDR2 are DFQATT and SNEGSKA (reference sequence). The CDR3 loop is CSARDLHPTTSGRAVETQYF. Here the CDR3 DNA reads TGCAGTGCTAGAGATCTCCACCCGACGACTAGCGGGAGGGCCGTAGAGACCCAGTACTTC.

The chain carries TRBV12-3 or TRBV12-4 and TRBJ2-4, with D possibly being TRBD1 or TRBD2 (5 bases each). The end of the DNA aligns better with TRBJ2-5, so the J call may be wrong. There are 16 residues in the CDR3. The CDR3, as DNA: TGTGCCAGCAGTTTAGCGGGGACGGGGCGACGGGAGACCCAGTACTTC. It encodes CASSLAGTGRRETQYF.

In its sample, this clonotype was seen a few times. The V and J genes are TRBV27 and TRBJ2-7; D might be TRBD1 (5 bases). The germline V gene encodes CDR1 MNHEY and CDR2 SMNVEV (reference sequence). V dropped 5 bases and J dropped 1 base, with 9 bases sitting between them. The CDR3 totals 13 residues. The CDR3 DNA reads TGTGCCAGCAGTGCAGGGAATTCCTACGAGCAGTACTTC. Translation: CASSAGNSYEQYF.

V gene TRBV5-6 combines with J gene TRBJ2-1, with TRBD2 matching 10 bases. Unmatched junction bases numbered 10, after V lost 2 bases and J lost 8 bases. The CDR3 covers 16 residues. The germline V gene has CDR1 SGHDT and CDR2 YYEEEE. For the CDR3, the DNA is TGTGCCAGCAGCTTTGGTCCTAGCGGGAGTCAGGATGAGCAGTTCTTC. This gives the protein CASSFGPSGSQDEQFF.

The chain combines TRBV20-1 with TRBJ2-3; 8 nucleotides align to TRBD2. The trim removed 5 bases at V and 2 bases at J, leaving 9 bases unmatched. In germline, CDR1 is DFQATT, CDR2 SNEGSKA (reference sequence). The CDR3 runs 15 residues. The CDR3 DNA reads as TGCAGTGCTGGCCAGTTAGCGGGACCCACAGATACGCAGTATTTT. Translating it yields CSAGQLAGPTDTQYF.

The rearrangement uses TRBV29-1 and TRBJ2-5, with 11 bases fitting TRBD1. The V and J ends lost 6 bases and 1 base, in that order; junction bases with no gene match: 4. This CDR3 spans 14 amino acids. Germline V gene sequence: CDR1 SQVTM, CDR2 ANQGSEA. CDR3 sequence (DNA): TGCAGCGTCGGGACAGGGGGGGTCCAAGAGACCCAGTACTTC. It is translated as CSVGTGGVQETQYF.

The rearrangement links TRBV3-1 to TRBJ1-4, with TRBD1 as a possible D gene (5 bases). Trimming took off 5 bases at V and 7 bases at J, with 17 bases between the two ends. The CDR3 contains 15 residues. In germline, CDR1 is LGHDT, CDR2 YNNKEL (reference sequence). The CDR3 DNA follows: TGTGCCAGCAGCAATCCCGCCAGGGCCGGTGAAAAACTGTTTTTT. Translation gives CASSNPARAGEKLFF.

V is TRBV6-5 and J is TRBJ1-1; TRBD1 matches at 8 bases. CDR3 length equals 15 residues. Germline CDR1 and CDR2: MNHEY and SVGAGI. Unmatched junction bases numbered 5, after V lost 5 bases and J lost 0 bases. The CDR3 region is CASSIQGGMNTEAFF. Written as DNA, the CDR3 is TGTGCCAGCAGTATACAGGGGGGGATGAACACTGAAGCTTTCTTT.

The chain is built from TRBV11-1 and TRBJ2-7; D is perhaps TRBD1 (5 bases). V was cut by 1 base and J by 2 bases, with 9 bases left in between. Germline-derived CDR1 and CDR2 are SGHAT and FQDESV (reference sequence). This CDR3 comprises 14 residues. The CDR3 spells CASSLDGAPYEQYF. The CDR3 nucleotides are TGTGCCAGCAGCTTAGATGGGGCTCCCTACGAGCAGTACTTC.

This rearrangement joins TRBV11-2 to TRBJ2-7; D might be TRBD2 (6 bases). Trimming left V 5 bases short and J 5 bases short, with 19 bases between. The CDR3 consists of 15 residues. Germline loops: CDR1 SGHAT, CDR2 FQNNGV. The CDR3 coding sequence is TGTGCCAGCAGCCCCCCGATGGGGGGTCTCCACGAGCAGTACTTC. Amino acids: CASSPPMGGLHEQYF.

The chain uses TRBV6-2 or TRBV6-3 and TRBJ2-1; D is undetermined. The V end was cut by 0 bases, the J end by 4 bases, with 13 bases between. CDR3 length equals 16 residues. Germline assignment: CDR1 MNHEY and CDR2 SVGEGT. The CDR3 spells CASSYSSQFPYNEQFF. In DNA, the CDR3 is TGTGCCAGCAGTTACTCGAGCCAGTTTCCTTACAATGAGCAGTTCTTC.

This clonotype has a single count. The rearrangement links TRBV3-1 to TRBJ2-5; D not resolved. V lost 4 bases to trimming and J lost 3 bases, with 21 bases between them. The CDR3 runs 17 residues. CDR1 is LGHDT, CDR2 YNNKEL, per germline (reference sequence). CDR3 sequence: CASSPSGNFGQEETQYF. CDR3 bases: TGTGCCAGCAGCCCCTCTGGCAATTTCGGGCAGGAAGAGACCCAGTACTTC.